Listed here are 10 T cell receptor beta chains from one sample, sequenced in a study of T cells in Graves' hyperthyroidism and ophthalmopathy. What was amplified from RNA transcripts were TCR beta CDR3 regions. The HTBI set primed first-round TCR CDR3 RT-PCR. From the multiplex PCR reads, TCRdb called clonotypes with MiXCR, one entry per CDR3 protein. The data contain roughly 93,000 distinct CDR3 sequences, roughly 56% of them singletons. Material: blood. The receptors were sampled from a woman aged 40 to 55 with Graves' hyperthyroidism.

A note on this clonotype: This may be a read error, as it is one base from a much larger clone. This chain links TRBV5-5 with TRBJ1-5, with a tentative D call TRBD1 (5 bases). The germline gives CDR1 SGHKS, CDR2 YYEKEE (reference sequence). The CDR3 runs 14 residues. Trimming pared 0 bases from V and 9 bases from J, leaving 13 bases between. CDR3 nucleotides: TGTGCCAGCAGCTTGGCCGGGGCGGGTCGGCCCCAGCATTTT. Its translation: CASSLAGAGRPQHF.

This clonotype has at least ten counts. This rearrangement joins TRBV4-1 to TRBJ2-5; TRBD1 aligns across 12 bases. There are 15 residues in the CDR3. The V gene's germline CDR1 is MGHRA and CDR2 YSYEKL. After removal of 4 bases from V and 5 bases from J, the junction contained 5 bases not matched to a gene. The CDR3 is CASSPSGTGGETQYF. The CDR3 DNA reads TGCGCCAGCAGCCCATCCGGGACAGGGGGCGAGACCCAGTACTTC.

The table lists this clonotype with many counts. The chain links TRBV14 to TRBJ1-6; 8 positions agree with TRBD1. CDR3 length equals 15 residues. V dropped 4 bases and J dropped 7; count of bases not matched to a gene: 6. Germline assignment: CDR1 SGHDN and CDR2 FVKESK. The CDR3 protein is CASSRRQGMNSPLHF. The CDR3 DNA sequence: TGTGCCAGCAGCCGCAGACAGGGGATGAATTCACCCCTCCACTTT.

The sample holds one count of this clonotype. This chain joins TRBV7-8 and TRBJ1-3; D is ambiguous. V shed 4 bases and J shed 0 bases, with 16 bases lying between them. CDR3 size: 17 residues. Per germline, CDR1 SGHVS and CDR2 FQNEAQ. CDR3 loop: CASSSGYGSHSGNTIYF. CDR3 nucleotides: TGTGCCAGCAGCTCAGGATACGGGAGCCACTCTGGAAACACCATATATTTT.

The chain is built from TRBV10-3 and TRBJ1-2, with D perhaps matching TRBD1 (6 bases). The V end lost 6 bases, the J end lost 6 bases, and 17 bases lay between the germline ends. Germline lookup yields CDR1 ENHRY and CDR2 SYGVKD. The CDR3 has 14 amino acids. CDR3 residues: CAISSRGDVNGYTF. DNA of the CDR3: TGTGCCATCAGCAGCAGGGGTGATGTGAATGGCTACACCTTC.

This clonotype was picked up a small number of times. This chain joins TRBV18 and TRBJ1-2; no clear D. This CDR3 spans 14 amino acids. V gave up 2 bases and J gave up 2 bases, with 9 bases separating them. Germline-derived CDR1 and CDR2 are KGHSH and LQKENI. CDR3 DNA: TGTGCCAGCTCACCAGTGCCGGCCAACTATGGCTACACCTTC. This codes for CASSPVPANYGYTF. The whole variable domain, remainder taken from reference TRBV18 and TRBJ1-2, is NAGVMQNPRHLVRRRGQEARLRCSPMKGHSHVYWYRQLPEEGLKFMVYLQKENIIDESGMPKERFSAEFPKEGPSILRIQQVVRGDSAAYFCASSPVPANYGYTFGSGTRLTVV.

With respect to this clonotype: One end of the junction does not line up with germline, which may come from a read error. V and J are TRBV10-3 and TRBJ1-2; D is ambiguous. Germline values: CDR1 ENHRY, CDR2 SYGVKD. This CDR3 is built from 11 residues. The CDR3 sequence: CASSPLGGYTF. In nucleotides, the CDR3 is TGTGCCAGCAGTCCGCTGGGGGGCTACACCTTC.

This chain uses TRBV6-5 with TRBJ2-5; weak D call: TRBD1 (6 bases). Trimming removed 4 bases at V and 4 bases at J, with 13 bases between. This CDR3 is 14 amino acids long. From germline, CDR1 is MNHEY and CDR2 SVGAGI. Here the CDR3 DNA reads TGTGCCAGCAGTTCGCGTCCGGACAGAGAGACCCAGTACTTC. This encodes CASSSRPDRETQYF.

The chain carries TRBV11-2 and TRBJ2-5, with TRBD2 as a possible D gene (5 bases). Germline-derived CDR1 and CDR2 are SGHAT and FQNNGV. Trimming stripped 0 bases from V and 4 bases from J, with 6 bases between. This CDR3 contains 13 residues. In nucleotides, the CDR3 is TGTGCCAGCAGCTTAGAGAGGGCAGAGACCCAGTACTTC. Encoded protein: CASSLERAETQYF.

This clonotype showed up many times. The chain couples TRBV20-1 to TRBJ2-7, with D unresolved. Germline V gene data show CDR1 as DFQATT and CDR2 as SNEGSKA (reference sequence). The CDR3 length is 14 residues. Trimming took 3 bases from V and 1 from J, leaving 13 bases between them. Written as DNA, the CDR3 is TGCAGTGCTAGGTCCGAGACTTCGTCCTACGAGCAGTACTTC. Translating gives CSARSETSSYEQYF.